This entry lists 31 T cell receptor beta chains sequenced from one sample in a study of blood T cell repertoires in COVID-19. Sequencing used immunoSEQ multiplex PCR; TCRdb keeps in-frame clones, though not all of them. The repertoire includes approximately 150,000 clones, 65% to 90% of them detected once, and roughly 3% sits in the top ten. Material: peripheral blood. These receptors were taken from a man aged 70-80 years with acute or convalescent COVID-19.

The table lists this clone with a few counts. CDR3 residues: CASSKDRDRGQETQYF. CDR3 coding DNA: TGTGCCAGCAGCAAGGACCGGGACAGGGGGCAAGAGACCCAGTACTTC. The chain links TRBV21-1 to TRBJ2-5; TRBD1 is taken as the D call from the table, unchecked against the DNA. TRBV21-1 is an annotated pseudogene. This CDR3 region has 16 residues.

The V gene is TRBV28, the J gene TRBJ2-2; 8 bases are a match to TRBD2. The CDR3 runs 16 residues. Germline V gives CDR1 MDHEN, CDR2 SYDVKM. Unmatched junction bases numbered 12, after V lost 6 bases and J lost 6 bases. The CDR3 is CASRFSGVPSPGELFF. DNA for the CDR3: TGTGCCAGCAGATTTAGCGGGGTACCCTCACCCGGGGAGCTGTTTTTT. Combining the CDR3 with reference TRBV28 and TRBJ2-2 gives the whole variable domain DVKVTQSSRYLVKRTGEKVFLECVQDMDHENMFWYRQDPGLGLRLIYFSYDVKMKEKGDIPEGYSVSREKKERFSLILESASTNQTSMYLCASRFSGVPSPGELFFGEGSRLTVL.

This clone was seen just once. CDR3 loop: CASSAGFYNSPLHF. CDR3 sequence (DNA): TGTGCCAGCAGCGCCGGTTTCTATAATTCACCCCTCCACTTT. V usage is TRBV9 and J usage is TRBJ1-6; D uncertain. With 3 bases removed from V and 3 bases from J, the gap between germline ends came to 7 bases. The germline gives CDR1 SGDLS, CDR2 YYNGEE. CDR3 size: 14 residues.

The gene calls are TRBV27 and TRBJ2-3, with 9 positions matching TRBD2. The V gene's germline CDR1 is MNHEY and CDR2 SMNVEV (reference sequence). CDR3 length: 15 residues. The V gene end was trimmed by 2 bases and the J gene end by 4 bases; junction bases not matched to a gene: 4. The CDR3 bases are TGTGCCAGCAGTTTACAAGCGGGAGGCTCAGATACGCAGTATTTT. This gives the protein CASSLQAGGSDTQYF.

This sequence joins TRBV4-2 and TRBJ2-7, with 7 nucleotides matching TRBD2. Trimming removed 0 bases from V and 3 bases from J; junction bases left unmatched: 8. CDR1 is LGHNA, CDR2 YNFKEQ, per germline. CDR3 size: 16 residues. CDR3 sequence (DNA): TGTGCCAGCAGCCAAGAAAGGGACTACCTTATCTACGAGCAGTACTTC. Amino acid sequence: CASSQERDYLIYEQYF.

The CDR3 reads CASSLGAVDGELFF. Written as DNA, the CDR3 is TGTGCCAGCAGCTTAGGCGCGGTAGACGGGGAGCTGTTTTTT. The chain links TRBV11-3 to TRBJ2-2; D uncertain. The CDR3 is made up of 14 amino acids. Germline assignment: CDR1 SGHNT and CDR2 YENEEA. V lost 1 base and J lost 7, with 10 bases in between.

The chain recombines TRBV5-5 with TRBJ2-3; TRBD2 matches at 10 bases. Germline lookup yields CDR1 SGHKS and CDR2 YYEKEE (reference sequence). J lost 3 bases, V lost 1 base, and 14 bases had no gene match. The CDR3 is made up of 19 amino acids. The chain's CDR3 is CASSLKPSGSPMGTDTQYF. The CDR3 DNA follows: TGTGCCAGCAGCTTGAAACCTAGCGGGAGCCCCATGGGGACAGATACGCAGTATTTT.

This sequence joins TRBV7-6 and TRBJ2-7; TRBD2 aligns across 8 bases. CDR1 SGHVS and CDR2 FNYEAQ come from the germline V gene. With V trimmed by 1 base and J by 3 bases, 8 bases remained unmatched. There are 16 residues in the CDR3. The CDR3 DNA is TGTGCCAGCAGCTTAGAGGGCGCGGGAGGCCACTACGAGCAGTACTTC. Translating gives CASSLEGAGGHYEQYF.

This sequence joins TRBV3-1 (or the pseudogene TRBV3-2) and TRBJ1-2; D perhaps matches TRBD1 (6 bases). The CDR3 is made up of 14 amino acids. Trimming left V 3 bases short and J 8 bases short, with 16 bases between. Germline assignment: CDR1 LGHDT and CDR2 YNNKEL (reference sequence). CDR3 in DNA: TGTGCCAGCAGCCACTACCGGACAGCGGGGGGCTACACCTTC. It codes for CASSHYRTAGGYTF.

This clone has just one count. The genes are TRBV29-1 and TRBJ1-1, with unresolved D. CDR3 length: 14 amino acids. Germline V CDR1 and CDR2: SQVTM, ANQGSEA. Trimming stripped 6 bases from V and 2 bases from J, with 16 bases between. This CDR3 is CSVSAPPLNTEAFF. DNA of the CDR3: TGCAGCGTAAGCGCTCCCCCCCTCAACACTGAAGCTTTCTTT.

The chain has TRBV5-1 and TRBJ2-7; tentative D call: TRBD1 (6 bases). V lost 0 bases and J lost 3, with 7 bases in between. This CDR3 region has 13 residues. CDR1 and CDR2 from the germline V gene are SGHRS and YFSETQ. The CDR3 coding sequence is TGCGCCAGCAGCTTGGAGACAGGCTACGAGCAGTACTTC. Protein sequence: CASSLETGYEQYF.

This clone has a single count. This chain uses TRBV2 with TRBJ2-7; 10 nucleotides align to TRBD1. The CDR3 runs to 13 residues. Germline V gene lookup returns CDR1 SNHLY and CDR2 FYNNEI. After removal of 7 bases from V and 3 bases from J, the junction contained 3 bases not matched to a gene. CDR3: CASNDRGRYEQYF. As DNA, the CDR3 is TGTGCCAGCAATGACAGGGGGCGCTACGAGCAGTACTTC.

This clone was counted once. The chain links TRBV6-6 to TRBJ2-7; 8 nucleotides line up with TRBD1. The trim removed 4 bases at V and 0 bases at J, leaving 5 bases unmatched. CDR1 MNHNY and CDR2 SVGAGI come from the germline V gene (reference sequence). This CDR3 spans 15 amino acids. The CDR3 sequence: CASSSIDRGSYEQYF. The CDR3, as DNA: TGTGCCAGCAGTTCAATAGACAGGGGCTCCTACGAGCAGTACTTC.

The chain uses TRBV24-1 and TRBJ2-1; 11 bases align to TRBD2. V lost 3 bases to trimming and J lost 8 bases; unmatched junction nucleotides: 8. This CDR3 has 16 amino acids. Germline CDR1 and CDR2: KGHDR and SFDVKD. CDR3 nucleotide sequence: TGTGCCACCAGTGATAAACTAGCGGGGGTCTTGGATGAGCAGTTCTTC. Amino acid sequence: CATSDKLAGVLDEQFF.

This clone was seen only once. V gene TRBV19 combines with J gene TRBJ2-2; 7 bases line up with TRBD1. The germline V gene has CDR1 LNHDA and CDR2 SQIVND (reference sequence). This CDR3 region has 14 residues. Trimming cost V 6 bases and J 4 bases; bases outside gene matches: 5. The CDR3 region has the DNA TGTGCCAGTAGCAAGGGGGCAGTCACCGGGGAGCTGTTTTTT. The encoded protein is CASSKGAVTGELFF.

This clone was seen only a few times. V and J are TRBV9 and TRBJ1-5; possibly TRBD1 for D (6 bases). Germline-derived CDR1 and CDR2 are SGDLS and YYNGEE. CDR3 length: 15 amino acids. V lost 1 base and J 0 bases, leaving 8 bases between the germline ends. CDR3 sequence (DNA): TGTGCCAGCAGCGTAAGGGACATTAGCAATCAGCCCCAGCATTTT. Residues: CASSVRDISNQPQHF. Looking up the rest from reference TRBV9 and TRBJ1-5 gives the full variable domain: DSGVTQTPKHLITATGQRVTLRCSPRSGDLSVYWYQQSLDQGLQFLIQYYNGEERAKGNILERFSAQQFPDLHSELNLSSLELGDSALYFCASSVRDISNQPQHFGDGTRLSIL.

The V and J genes are TRBV29-1 and TRBJ2-3, with TRBD2 matching over 13 bases. This CDR3 spans 13 amino acids. Germline-derived CDR1 and CDR2 are SQVTM and ANQGSEA. CDR3 in DNA: TGCATCCTGGGACTAGCGGGACCAGATACGCAGTATTTT. Amino acid sequence: CILGLAGPDTQYF.

The V gene is TRBV18, the J gene TRBJ1-1; 10 nucleotides agree with TRBD1. Germline V gene lookup returns CDR1 KGHSH and CDR2 LQKENI. Germline trimming cut 5 bases from V and 0 bases from J; bases unmatched to any gene: 6. The CDR3 is made up of 16 amino acids. CDR3: CASSSTGTGVNTEAFF. Written as DNA, the CDR3 is TGTGCCAGCTCATCGACCGGGACAGGGGTGAACACTGAAGCTTTCTTT. Full variable domain (outside the CDR3, taken from reference TRBV18 and TRBJ1-1): NAGVMQNPRHLVRRRGQEARLRCSPMKGHSHVYWYRQLPEEGLKFMVYLQKENIIDESGMPKERFSAEFPKEGPSILRIQQVVRGDSAAYFCASSSTGTGVNTEAFFGQGTRLTVV.

CDR3 bases: TGTGCCAGCAGAAGCTATACGACAGTGCCGGCAACTAATGAAAAACTGTTTTTT. It yields the protein CASRSYTTVPATNEKLFF. The chain uses TRBV2 and TRBJ1-4; D is perhaps TRBD1 (5 bases). V lost 6 bases and J 0 bases, leaving 20 bases between the germline ends. Germline-derived CDR1 and CDR2 are SNHLY and FYNNEI. The CDR3 consists of 18 residues. The full variable domain, its missing parts supplied by reference TRBV2 and TRBJ1-4, is EPEVTQTPSHQVTQMGQEVILRCVPISNHLYFYWYRQILGQKVEFLVSFYNNEISEKSEIFDDQFSVERPDGSNFTLKIRSTKLEDSAMYFCASRSYTTVPATNEKLFFGSGTQLSVL.

The chain uses TRBV9 and TRBJ2-2; 7 bases match TRBD1. The CDR3 is 16 amino acids. The trim removed 3 bases at V and 3 bases at J, leaving 8 bases unmatched. Germline V lookup: CDR1 SGDLS, CDR2 YYNGEE. Here the CDR3 reads CASSALGGTDTGELFF. CDR3 in DNA: TGTGCCAGCAGCGCCCTAGGGGGCACGGACACCGGGGAGCTGTTTTTT.

The chain has TRBV7-2 and TRBJ2-1, with a tentative D call TRBD2 (6 bases). The germline V and J ends were trimmed by 4 bases and 4 bases, with 8 bases remaining between them. Germline V gene data show CDR1 as SGHTA and CDR2 as FQGNSA. The CDR3 sequence is 13 residues long. The CDR3 spells CASSSGLYNEQFF. DNA for the CDR3: TGTGCCAGCAGCTCGGGACTTTACAATGAGCAGTTCTTC.

V usage is TRBV5-1 and J usage is TRBJ2-5; 11 bases fit TRBD2. With V trimmed by 4 bases and J by 1 base, 3 bases remained unmatched. The CDR3 length is 15 residues. Germline V CDR1 and CDR2: SGHRS, YFSETQ. The CDR3 DNA reads as TGCGCCAGCAGCATGACTAGCGGGACCCAAGAGACCCAGTACTTC. Its protein product is CASSMTSGTQETQYF. Complete variable domain (other parts from reference TRBV5-1 and TRBJ2-5): KAGVTQTPRYLIKTRGQQVTLSCSPISGHRSVSWYQQTPGQGLQFLFEYFSETQRNKGNFPGRFSGRQFSNSRSEMNVSTLELGDSALYLCASSMTSGTQETQYFGPGTRLLVL.

V and J are TRBV19 and TRBJ2-1; D unclear. This CDR3 comprises 14 residues. The V gene's germline CDR1 is LNHDA and CDR2 SQIVND (reference sequence). Trimming took off 5 bases at V and 1 base at J, with 9 bases between the two ends. CDR3 protein: CASSSRISYNEQFF. The CDR3 region has the DNA TGTGCCAGTAGTTCCAGGATTTCCTACAATGAGCAGTTCTTC.

The V and J genes are TRBV20-1 and TRBJ2-1; TRBD2 is a possible D gene (5 bases). This CDR3 has 16 residues. V was clipped by 3 bases and J by 0 bases, with 15 bases between them. Germline assignment: CDR1 DFQATT and CDR2 SNEGSKA (reference sequence). The CDR3 bases are TGCAGTGCTAGTGGGTCGGAGGTGAGCTCCTACAATGAGCAGTTCTTC. Residues: CSASGSEVSSYNEQFF.

V is TRBV7-8 and J is TRBJ2-1; TRBD2 aligns across 10 bases. The CDR3 is made up of 15 amino acids. The V and J ends lost 2 bases and 12 bases, in that order; junction bases with no gene match: 10. CDR1 is SGHVS, CDR2 FQNEAQ, per germline. DNA for the CDR3: TGTGCCAGCAGCTTAACCAGCGGGAGGGCCGGGGGGCAGTTCTTC. Translated, it gives CASSLTSGRAGGQFF.

This clone turned up a few times. The chain links TRBV5-1 to TRBJ2-7; 10 bases match TRBD2. Trimming cost V 3 bases and J 6 bases; bases outside gene matches: 9. This CDR3 comprises 15 residues. Germline V gene lookup returns CDR1 SGHRS and CDR2 YFSETQ. The CDR3 DNA reads TGCGCCAGCAGCTCGGCTAGCGGGAGTTTGGGCGAGCAGTACTTC. This codes for CASSSASGSLGEQYF.

The chain is built from TRBV27 and TRBJ2-7; possible D gene TRBD2, 6 bases. The CDR3 is made up of 13 amino acids. V was clipped by 5 bases and J by 0 bases, with 8 bases between them. The germline gives CDR1 MNHEY, CDR2 SMNVEV (reference sequence). CDR3 nucleotides: TGTGCCAGCAGTCACGGGAGCTCCTACGAGCAGTACTTC. Protein sequence: CASSHGSSYEQYF.

In its sample, this clone was seen a few times. The rearrangement links TRBV19 to TRBJ2-1, with D possibly matching TRBD2 (5 bases). CDR1 and CDR2 (germline): LNHDA, SQIVND (reference sequence). V lost 0 bases and J 0 bases, leaving 12 bases between the germline ends. The CDR3 sequence is 17 residues long. The CDR3 DNA reads TGTGCCAGTAGTATAGATCAGATAGCGACCTCCTACAATGAGCAGTTCTTC. Translation: CASSIDQIATSYNEQFF.

The chain uses TRBV5-1 and TRBJ2-5; D might be TRBD2 (6 bases). Germline-derived CDR1 and CDR2 are SGHRS and YFSETQ. The CDR3 has 15 amino acids. Trimming took off 7 bases at V and 5 bases at J, with 21 bases between the two ends. CDR3 loop: CASGPFGGGAETQYF. CDR3 nucleotides: TGCGCCAGCGGCCCCTTTGGGGGAGGAGCGGAGACCCAGTACTTC.

The gene calls are TRBV6-2 or TRBV6-3 and TRBJ2-1; possible D gene TRBD1, 6 bases. V lost 0 bases, J lost 0 bases, and 15 bases lay in between. Germline V gene sequence: CDR1 MNHEY, CDR2 SVGEGT. The CDR3 has 18 amino acids. Here the CDR3 DNA reads TGTGCCAGCAGTTACTCTGGGCAGGGGCCCAGCTCCTACAATGAGCAGTTCTTC. Protein product: CASSYSGQGPSSYNEQFF.

This chain uses TRBV3-1 (or the pseudogene TRBV3-2) with TRBJ2-1; 10 bases are shared with TRBD2. Germline CDR1 reads LGHDT; CDR2 reads YNNKEL (reference sequence). This CDR3 has 15 residues. V lost 1 base to trimming and J lost 6 bases; unmatched junction nucleotides: 3. In DNA, the CDR3 is TGTGCCAGCAGCCAAGTTCTAGCGGGAGTCAATGAGCAGTTCTTC. Its translation is CASSQVLAGVNEQFF.